Listed below are T cell receptor beta chains from one sample, sequenced in a study of blood T cell repertoires in COVID-19. Some clones are missing from TCRdb's copy, which holds only in-frame ones; the method was immunoSEQ multiplex PCR. The table has some 58,000 clones, approximately 90% seen once; the top ten hold 6.2%. The sequencing sample was made of peripheral blood. The receptor source for this set is a man aged 40-50 years with acute or convalescent COVID-19. The conserved cysteine and the conserved F or W are not part of the CDR3 here.

TRBJ1-4 | TRBV10-2 | ASMSIATNEKLF
TRBJ1-2 | TRBV4-2 | ASSQEPGHSNYGYT
TRBJ1-1 | TRBV19 | ASSIARLNTEAF
TRBJ2-7 | TRBV2 | ASTLRTGPSYEQY
TRBJ2-1 | TRBV9 | ASSVDRDEQF
TRBJ2-1 | TRBV18 | ASSLADSYYNEQF
TRBJ1-1 | TRBV7-2 | ASSLVSYTEAF
TRBJ1-5 | TRBV27 | ASSLSKGDGQPQH
TRBJ2-7 | TRBV30 | ASLSGTSGRGYEQY
TRBJ2-7 | TRBV5-4 | ASSLGVASGSYEQY
TRBJ2-2 | TRBV7-9 | ASSLLLARTGGNTGELF
TRBJ2-7 | TRBV6-1 | ASSEPTSVSYEQY
TRBJ1-5 | TRBV4-1 | ASSQGTDSNQPQH
TRBJ2-5 | TRBV7-2 | ASSFPPGTSGLQETQY
TRBJ1-1 | TRBV7-8 | ASSLQIANTEAF
TRBJ2-6 | TRBV27 | ASKNTDSGANVLT
TRBJ1-4 | TRBV18 | ASSPRQGHEKLF
TRBJ2-2 | TRBV27 | ASSFSGQGRSTGELF
TRBJ1-2 | TRBV24-1 | ATGTGANYGYT
TRBJ1-4 | TRBV4-3 | ASSQGQGGRKLF
TRBJ2-3 | TRBV10-3 | NHRSTDTQY
TRBJ1-1 | TRBV18 | ASSPLHRGEKNTEAF
TRBJ1-1 | TRBV18 | ASSAKSRGGMNTEAF
TRBJ1-3 | TRBV29-1 | SARTGGVTSDTIY
TRBJ2-1 | TRBV30 | AGTSGAYNEQF
TRBJ2-3 | TRBV7-2 | ASSLDAGTDTQY
TRBJ2-7 | TRBV19 | ASSRYSSGSSYEQY
TRBJ2-7 | TRBV5-4 | ASRLAGGPSEQY
TRBJ2-7 | TRBV11-2 | ASRHVRGTSYEQY
TRBJ2-2 | TRBV24-1 | ATSNRGNTGELF
TRBJ2-7 | TRBV6-5 | ASSPWGSGTHEQY
TRBJ1-4 | TRBV7-9 | ASRPGRVQAAFDEKLF
TRBJ1-2 | TRBV6-5 | ASSSTGGAANYGYT
TRBJ2-1 | TRBV5-1 | ASSIPLANEQF
TRBJ1-2 | TRBV7-2 | ASSTGMNYGYT
TRBJ2-1 | TRBV5-1 | ASSLEAGHNEQF
TRBJ2-1 | TRBV7-3 | ASSFSRYNEQF